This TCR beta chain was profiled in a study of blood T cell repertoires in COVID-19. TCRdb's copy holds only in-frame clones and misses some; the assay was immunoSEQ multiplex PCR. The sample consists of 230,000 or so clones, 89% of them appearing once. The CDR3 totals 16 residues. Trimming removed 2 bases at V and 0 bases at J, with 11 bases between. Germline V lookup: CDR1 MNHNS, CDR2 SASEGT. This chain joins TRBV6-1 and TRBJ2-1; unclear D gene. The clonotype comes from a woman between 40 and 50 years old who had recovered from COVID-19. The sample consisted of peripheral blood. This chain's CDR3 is CASSESGLSSYNEQFF. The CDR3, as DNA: TGTGCCAGCAGTGAATCAGGATTAAGCTCCTACAATGAGCAGTTCTTC.